One T cell receptor (beta chain) is described in this entry. This record belongs to a study of glioma-infiltrating T cells. Using RNA template, CDR3s of TCR alpha and beta were amplified with iRepertoire arm-PCR. TCRdb recomputed calls from the multiplex PCR reads with MiXCR, one row per CDR3 protein. This table holds about 400,000 distinct CDR3 sequences, roughly 41% found once. Germline-derived CDR1 and CDR2 are SGHRS and YFSETQ. V trimming: 4 bases; J trimming: 6 bases; junction bases outside the gene matches: 6. The CDR3 runs 14 residues. The genes are TRBV5-1 and TRBJ2-1, with 8 bases matching TRBD2. The sample taken for sequencing was glioma tissue, nonneoplastic brain tissue, or PBMCs (not recorded which). The origin of this receptor is a human donor with low-grade glioma or glioblastoma, undergoing nonglioma brain surgery, or in good health (not recorded which). CDR3 residues: CASSKDGGVNEQFF. The DNA of the CDR3 is TGCGCCAGCAGCAAGGACGGGGGGGTCAATGAGCAGTTCTTC. The whole variable domain, filled in from reference TRBV5-1 and TRBJ2-1, reads KAGVTQTPRYLIKTRGQQVTLSCSPISGHRSVSWYQQTPGQGLQFLFEYFSETQRNKGNFPGRFSGRQFSNSRSEMNVSTLELGDSALYLCASSKDGGVNEQFFGPGTRLTVL.